One and the same sample provided the 11 T cell receptor beta chains below, sequenced in a study of T cell changes during pregnancy in multiple sclerosis. The table came from immunoSEQ multiplex PCR; TCRdb's copy has only in-frame clones and leaves some out. This table holds approximately 16,000 clones, approximately 80% found once. The sequenced sample was CD8+ T cells from peripheral blood mononuclear cells, obtained after pregnancy. These receptor sequences come from a female donor in good health, enrolled as a control in a pregnancy study.

This clone came up once. The chain uses TRBV9 and TRBJ2-5; perhaps TRBD2 as D (7 bases). Trimming left V 3 bases short and J 2 bases short, with 11 bases between. Germline V gene data show CDR1 as SGDLS and CDR2 as YYNGEE. The CDR3 loop spans 14 amino acids. In DNA, the CDR3 is TGTGCCAGCAGCGGCGGGGGCTATCAAGAGACCCAGTACTTC. It is translated as CASSGGGYQETQYF.

This sequence joins TRBV28 and TRBJ2-2; TRBD2 is a possible D gene (5 bases). The V and J ends lost 2 bases and 4 bases respectively, with 17 bases between them. The CDR3 contains 17 residues. Germline V gene lookup returns CDR1 MDHEN and CDR2 SYDVKM. The CDR3 here is CASSLPLPVASTGELFF. The DNA for the CDR3 is TGTGCCAGCAGTTTACCCCTCCCAGTAGCGTCCACCGGGGAGCTGTTTTTT.

The gene calls are TRBV6-1 and TRBJ2-7; D perhaps matches TRBD1 (5 bases). Germline V lookup: CDR1 MNHNS, CDR2 SASEGT. There are 15 residues in the CDR3. V was shortened by 4 bases and J by 2 bases, with 15 bases between the two germline ends. DNA for the CDR3: TGTGCCAGCAGTGGCCGCCGGACACGGACCTACGAGCAGTACTTC. It translates to CASSGRRTRTYEQYF.

The chain is built from TRBV19 and TRBJ1-2; 9 bases are a match to TRBD1. From germline, CDR1 is LNHDA and CDR2 SQIVND (reference sequence). V gave up 7 bases and J gave up 0 bases; unmatched junction bases: 3. The CDR3 spans 14 residues. CDR3 sequence reads: CASNDRGANYGYTF. Written as DNA, the CDR3 is TGTGCCAGTAACGACAGGGGGGCTAACTATGGCTACACCTTC. Full variable domain (outside the CDR3, taken from reference TRBV19 and TRBJ1-2): DGGITQSPKYLFRKEGQNVTLSCEQNLNHDAMYWYRQDPGQGLRLIYYSQIVNDFQKGDIAEGYSVSREKKESFPLTVTSAQKNPTAFYLCASNDRGANYGYTFGSGTRLTVV.

The chain is built from TRBV9 and TRBJ2-1, with 7 bases identical to TRBD1. Trimming took 3 bases from V and 15 from J; bases not matched to a gene: 6. Germline loops: CDR1 SGDLS, CDR2 YYNGEE. The CDR3 has 11 amino acids. The CDR3 loop is CASSATGALFF. The DNA of the CDR3 is TGTGCCAGCAGCGCCACAGGGGCTCTGTTCTTC.

J is TRBJ2-1 and V is TRBV10-1, with D possibly matching TRBD1 (5 bases). Trimming took 10 bases from V and 8 from J, leaving 18 bases between them. Germline loops: CDR1 WNHNN, CDR2 SYGVQD (reference sequence). The CDR3 totals 13 residues. The CDR3 coding sequence is TGCGCCATCGCGAACCCCAGGGTCGATGAGCAGTTCTTC. The encoded protein is CAIANPRVDEQFF.

The chain has TRBV6-5 and TRBJ1-1, with D maybe TRBD1 (6 bases). Trimming removed 4 bases at V and 5 bases at J, with 8 bases between. This CDR3 is 12 amino acids long. Per germline, CDR1 MNHEY and CDR2 SVGAGI. As DNA, the CDR3 is TGTGCCAGCAGTTTGGGGGCTACTGAAGCTTTCTTT. Translated: CASSLGATEAFF.

CDR3 DNA: TGTGCCAGCAGTACCTGGACAGCCTCCTCCTACGAGCAGTACTTC. Its protein product is CASSTWTASSYEQYF. The chain recombines TRBV6-1 with TRBJ2-7, with D possibly TRBD1 on 6 matching bases. The CDR3 runs 15 residues. Germline assignment: CDR1 MNHNS and CDR2 SASEGT. Between the trimmed V and J ends, which lost 5 bases and 0 bases, there was a span of 14 bases.

The chain joins TRBV19 to TRBJ2-7; 7 positions agree with TRBD1. J lost 5 bases, V lost 1 base, and 5 bases had no gene match. Per germline, CDR1 LNHDA and CDR2 SQIVND (reference sequence). The CDR3 contains 14 residues. The CDR3 DNA reads as TGTGCCAGTAGTATAGGAGGGGGCCTGGACGAGCAGTACTTC. Translation: CASSIGGGLDEQYF.

The CDR3 loop reads CASSRWVAGARGDTQYF. The CDR3 bases are TGTGCCAGCAGCAGATGGGTAGCGGGGGCCCGCGGGGATACGCAGTATTTT. The gene calls are TRBV11-1 and TRBJ2-3, with 9 bases aligning to TRBD2. V was pared by 5 bases and J by 6 bases, with 15 bases of the junction left unmatched. This CDR3 has 17 residues. The germline gives CDR1 SGHAT, CDR2 FQDESV (reference sequence). The full variable domain, with the rest looked up from reference TRBV11-1 and TRBJ2-3, is EAEVAQSPRYKITEKSQAVAFWCDPISGHATLYWYRQILGQGPELLVQFQDESVVDDSQLPKDRFSAERLKGVDSTLKIQPAELGDSAMYLCASSRWVAGARGDTQYFGPGTRLTVL.

This chain uses TRBV10-2 with TRBJ1-5, with D hard to call. Trimming took off 1 base at V and 4 bases at J, with 5 bases between the two ends. Per germline, CDR1 WSHSY and CDR2 SAAADI. The CDR3 length is 13 residues. The CDR3 region has the DNA TGCGCCAGCAGTGAGTGGGAGAATCAGCCCCAGCATTTT. Amino acid sequence: CASSEWENQPQHF.